These 28 T cell receptor beta chains came from one sample sequenced in a study of beta chain features in type 1 diabetes. Every bit of the isolated RNA underwent reverse transcription, so sequencing read expressed TCRB transcripts. The assay was immunoSEQ multiplex PCR, and TCRdb's table has in-frame clones only and misses some. This table holds under 300,000 clones, 25% to 35% found once. Sequencing was carried out using central memory CD4+ T cells from blood. The receptors were gathered from a man under 40 in good health.

A few counts support this clone. The chain uses TRBV7-6 and TRBJ2-6; D is undetermined. V was shortened by 5 bases and J by 2 bases, with 13 bases between the two germline ends. This CDR3 region has 16 residues. Germline CDR1 reads SGHVS; CDR2 reads FNYEAQ. CDR3 sequence (DNA): TGTGCCAGCAGCCCCGTGAAGGCTCCTGGGGCCAACGTCCTGACTTTC. Its translation: CASSPVKAPGANVLTF.

There are many counts of this clone. The same CDR3 can be traced to other DNA sequences in this sample. The rearrangement joins TRBV30 to TRBJ2-2; unclear D gene. Germline V gene data show CDR1 as GTSNPN and CDR2 as SVGIG (reference sequence). This CDR3 has 11 residues. V dropped 3 bases and J dropped 1 base, with 0 bases sitting between them. This CDR3 is CAWRNTGELFF. CDR3 sequence (DNA): TGTGCCTGGAGGAACACCGGGGAGCTGTTTTTT.

The V gene is TRBV30, the J gene TRBJ2-7, with TRBD2 as a possible D gene (6 bases). Germline-derived CDR1 and CDR2 are GTSNPN and SVGIG (reference sequence). The V end lost 3 bases, the J end lost 7 bases, and 16 bases lay between the germline ends. The CDR3 has 13 residues. This chain's CDR3 is CAWRGLGPGEQYF. The CDR3 coding sequence is TGTGCCTGGAGGGGACTGGGGCCAGGGGAGCAGTACTTC. The full variable domain, completed using reference TRBV30 and TRBJ2-7, is SQTIHQWPATLVQPVGSPLSLECTVEGTSNPNLYWYRQAAGRGLQLLFYSVGIGQISSEVPQNLSASRPQDRQFILSSKKLLLSDSGFYLCAWRGLGPGEQYFGPGTRLTVT.

The chain combines TRBV19 with TRBJ1-3; D might be TRBD1 (6 bases). The CDR3 has 14 residues. The germline V and J ends were trimmed by 4 bases and 1 base, with 8 bases remaining between them. CDR1 and CDR2 from the germline V gene are LNHDA and SQIVND (reference sequence). CDR3: CASSTGTSGNTIYF. DNA of the CDR3: TGTGCCAGTAGTACCGGGACATCTGGAAACACCATATATTTT.

The chain employs TRBV30 and TRBJ2-5, with a tentative D call TRBD1 (6 bases). The CDR3 runs to 12 residues. V was pared by 4 bases and J by 9 bases, with 15 bases between. The germline gives CDR1 GTSNPN, CDR2 SVGIG (reference sequence). DNA of the CDR3: TGTGCCTGGATCCCCCTAGGGGGTGCCCAGTACTTC. Protein product: CAWIPLGGAQYF.

The chain employs TRBV7-2 and TRBJ2-7; TRBD2 agrees at 13 bases. V gave up 5 bases and J gave up 7 bases; unmatched junction bases: 8. CDR3 length: 15 amino acids. The germline CDR1 and CDR2 sequences are SGHTA and FQGNSA. CDR3 loop: CASSQTSGRAREQYF. The CDR3 region has the DNA TGTGCCAGCAGCCAAACTAGCGGGAGGGCGAGAGAGCAGTACTTC.

Of note for this clone: Germline is not matched at one junction end, which may reflect a read error. The gene calls are TRBV2 and TRBJ2-3, with TRBD1 matching 8 bases. This CDR3 has 11 residues. Germline-derived CDR1 and CDR2 are SNHLY and FYNNEI. CDR3 sequence: CASRDRAGCSF. CDR3 coding DNA: TGTGCCAGCAGGGACAGGGCGGGTTGTAGTTTT.

The chain combines TRBV10-3 with TRBJ2-3, with 11 bases lining up with TRBD2. This CDR3 spans 15 amino acids. CDR1 ENHRY and CDR2 SYGVKD come from the germline V gene. The ends lost 4 bases at V and 1 base at J; junction bases unmatched: 1. CDR3 nucleotides: TGTGCCATCAGTGCACTAGCGGGAGGCACAGATACGCAGTATTTT. It codes for CAISALAGGTDTQYF.

In its sample, this clone was seen once. The J gene is TRBJ2-1, the V gene TRBV6-6; D unresolved. The germline V gene encodes CDR1 MNHNY and CDR2 SVGAGI (reference sequence). The CDR3 loop spans 12 amino acids. V lost 6 bases and J lost 5, with 8 bases in between. CDR3 sequence (DNA): TGTGCCAGCAGCCCGAGAGACAATGAGCAGTTCTTC. Amino acid sequence: CASSPRDNEQFF.

J is TRBJ1-1 and V is TRBV25-1; 10 bases are a match to TRBD1. This CDR3 is built from 17 residues. Trimming cost V 1 base and J 4 bases; bases outside gene matches: 9. Germline V gene data show CDR1 as MGHDK and CDR2 as SYGVNS. The CDR3 bases are TGTGCCAGCAGTGAATGGAGTAAGGGACAGGGGAGCACTGAAGCTTTCTTT. It codes for CASSEWSKGQGSTEAFF.

V gene TRBV2 combines with J gene TRBJ2-1, with D possibly being TRBD2 (5 bases). The CDR3 covers 13 residues. V lost 6 bases, J lost 2 bases, and 8 bases lay in between. Germline V gene sequence: CDR1 SNHLY, CDR2 FYNNEI. The CDR3 here is CASRGLTYNEQFF. CDR3 DNA sequence: TGTGCCAGCAGAGGACTTACCTACAATGAGCAGTTCTTC.

The chain links TRBV11-2 to TRBJ2-5, with D hard to call. With 3 bases removed from V and 1 base from J, the gap between germline ends came to 6 bases. Germline V gene lookup returns CDR1 SGHAT and CDR2 FQNNGV. This CDR3 is built from 13 residues. In nucleotides, the CDR3 is TGTGCCAGCAGCTTGAACATCCAAGAGACCCAGTACTTC. This translates into CASSLNIQETQYF.

The gene calls are TRBV6-1 and TRBJ2-7; 13 bases map to TRBD2. This CDR3 contains 13 residues. In germline, CDR1 is MNHNS, CDR2 SASEGT. The CDR3 region has the DNA TGTGGGACCGGGACTAGCGGGATTTACGAGCAGTACTTC. It is translated as CGTGTSGIYEQYF.

This clone was observed a handful of times. The rearrangement uses TRBV30 and TRBJ1-1; D is possibly TRBD1 (6 bases). Trimming took 2 bases from V and 11 from J, leaving 15 bases between them. The CDR3 is 12 residues long. CDR1 and CDR2 (germline): GTSNPN, SVGIG (reference sequence). CDR3 sequence: CAWSMEQGDAFF. CDR3 bases: TGTGCCTGGAGTATGGAACAGGGTGATGCTTTCTTT. Together with reference TRBV30 and TRBJ1-1, the CDR3 gives the full variable domain: SQTIHQWPATLVQPVGSPLSLECTVEGTSNPNLYWYRQAAGRGLQLLFYSVGIGQISSEVPQNLSASRPQDRQFILSSKKLLLSDSGFYLCAWSMEQGDAFFGQGTRLTVV.

This clone was detected only a few times. The genes are TRBV29-1 and TRBJ2-1, with a tentative D call TRBD2 (5 bases). V lost 3 bases to trimming and J lost 7 bases, with 22 bases between them. The germline V gene encodes CDR1 SQVTM and CDR2 ANQGSEA. CDR3 length equals 16 residues. This chain's CDR3 is CSVEAPQRTLVNEQFF. CDR3 in DNA: TGCAGCGTTGAGGCCCCTCAGCGGACCCTCGTTAATGAGCAGTTCTTC.

V usage is TRBV19 and J usage is TRBJ2-1; the match to TRBD2 covers 10 bases. The length of the CDR3 is 17 residues. Looked up from germline, CDR1 is LNHDA and CDR2 is SQIVND (reference sequence). V was pared by 0 bases and J by 1 base, with 3 bases of the junction left unmatched. The CDR3 DNA reads as TGTGCCAGTAGTATAGACTGGACTAGCGGATCCTACAATGAGCAGTTCTTC. Its protein is CASSIDWTSGSYNEQFF. Variable domain in full (rest from reference TRBV19 and TRBJ2-1): DGGITQSPKYLFRKEGQNVTLSCEQNLNHDAMYWYRQDPGQGLRLIYYSQIVNDFQKGDIAEGYSVSREKKESFPLTVTSAQKNPTAFYLCASSIDWTSGSYNEQFFGPGTRLTVL.

Many counts were recorded for this clone. V and J are TRBV7-2 and TRBJ2-1, with D perhaps matching TRBD2 (6 bases). Trimming removed 2 bases from V and 15 bases from J, with 26 bases in between. The CDR3 is 16 residues long. Germline values: CDR1 SGHTA, CDR2 FQGNSA. The CDR3 region has the DNA TGTGCCAGCAGCTTAAATATGAGATCCGGCGGGGCCCCCCTGTTCTTC. This encodes CASSLNMRSGGAPLFF. The full variable domain, its missing parts supplied by reference TRBV7-2 and TRBJ2-1, is GAGVSQSPSNKVTEKGKDVELRCDPISGHTALYWYRQSLGQGLEFLIYFQGNSAPDKSGLPSDRFSAERTGGSVSTLTIQRTQQEDSAVYLCASSLNMRSGGAPLFFGPGTRLTVL.

This clone was seen ten or more times. This chain connects TRBV7-2 to TRBJ2-3; TRBD2 aligns across 8 bases. CDR1 and CDR2 (germline): SGHTA, FQGNSA. After removal of 3 bases from V and 4 bases from J, the junction contained 6 bases not matched to a gene. The CDR3 has 15 residues. CDR3 region: CASSFTGGRADTQYF. The CDR3 DNA reads TGTGCCAGCAGCTTCACGGGGGGGCGGGCAGATACGCAGTATTTT.

This clone has a single count. The V and J genes are TRBV5-4 and TRBJ2-7; weak D call: TRBD1 (6 bases). Germline V gene lookup returns CDR1 SGHNT and CDR2 YYREEE (reference sequence). The CDR3 is 13 amino acids. V was shortened by 4 bases and J by 3 bases, with 11 bases between the two germline ends. The CDR3 region is CASSPGTNYEQYF. The CDR3 DNA is TGTGCCAGCAGCCCGGGGACAAACTACGAGCAGTACTTC.

This clone was counted a few times. This rearrangement joins TRBV29-1 to TRBJ1-1; TRBD1 aligns across 8 bases. Germline trimming cut 4 bases from V and 7 bases from J; bases unmatched to any gene: 8. The germline V gene encodes CDR1 SQVTM and CDR2 ANQGSEA. This CDR3 contains 13 residues. The CDR3 nucleotides read TGCAGCGTTGTTCCGGGACAGGCGCATGAAGCTTTCTTT. Translation gives CSVVPGQAHEAFF.

The chain joins TRBV5-1 to TRBJ2-5, with a possible D match to TRBD1 (8 bases). The CDR3 consists of 14 residues. Germline CDR1 SGHRS, CDR2 YFSETQ. V was trimmed by 3 bases and J by 10 bases, leaving 19 bases between them. Here the CDR3 reads CASSWAGQGGDQYF. CDR3 nucleotide sequence: TGCGCCAGCAGCTGGGCTGGACAGGGAGGGGACCAGTACTTC.

This clone was seen at least ten times. This rearrangement joins TRBV6-1 to TRBJ2-5; D remains ambiguous. Germline CDR1 reads MNHNS; CDR2 reads SASEGT. This CDR3 comprises 14 residues. Trimming pared 4 bases from V and 2 bases from J, leaving 11 bases between. CDR3 sequence reads: CASSVVSRQETQYF. The DNA for the CDR3 is TGTGCCAGCAGTGTTGTAAGCAGACAAGAGACCCAGTACTTC.

J is TRBJ2-2 and V is TRBV6-1; D is undetermined. Germline CDR1 is MNHNS and CDR2 is SASEGT. The CDR3 runs 14 residues. Trimming pared 2 bases from V and 3 bases from J, leaving 7 bases between. Here the CDR3 DNA reads TGTGCCAGCAGTGAAAGTCCCCACACCGGGGAGCTGTTTTTT. It translates to CASSESPHTGELFF.

This clone has more than one count but fewer than ten. This clone may be a read error of a much larger clone one base away. The chain combines TRBV7-8 with TRBJ2-7; D remains unclear. V was pared by 4 bases and J by 2 bases, with 3 bases between. The CDR3 runs to 11 residues. Germline CDR1 SGHVS, CDR2 FQNEAQ. The CDR3 here is CASSYTYEQYF. The DNA of the CDR3 is TGTGCCAGCAGCTACACCTACGAGCAGTACTTC. Full variable domain (outside the CDR3, taken from reference TRBV7-8 and TRBJ2-7): GAGVSQSPRYKVAKRGQDVALRCDPISGHVSLFWYQQALGQGPEFLTYFQNEAQLDKSGLPSDRFFAERPEGSVSTLKIQRTQQEDSAVYLCASSYTYEQYFGPGTRLTVT.

This clone showed up just once. The chain carries TRBV29-1 and TRBJ2-1, with TRBD2 matching over 15 bases. The CDR3 has 14 amino acids. V shed 7 bases and J 7 bases; nucleotides not matched to a gene: 5. CDR1 is SQVTM and CDR2 is ANQGSEA in the germline V gene. The CDR3 sequence: CSGAGTSGRNEQFF. The DNA for the CDR3 is TGCAGCGGCGCCGGGACTAGCGGGAGGAATGAGCAGTTCTTC.

This clone was observed a few times. Here the CDR3 DNA reads TGTGCCAGCAGCTTCCGCTACACCGGGGAGCTGTTTTTT. It encodes CASSFRYTGELFF. This sequence joins TRBV13 and TRBJ2-2, with D hard to call. This CDR3 is 13 amino acids long. Germline CDR1 is PRHDT and CDR2 is FYEKMQ (reference sequence). The V gene lost 3 bases and the J gene lost 3 bases, with 5 bases spanning the gap.

This clone was detected only a few times. The rearrangement joins TRBV7-2 to TRBJ2-2; a possible D gene is TRBD1 (6 bases). The length of the CDR3 is 14 residues. Trimming stripped 7 bases from V and 5 bases from J, with 14 bases between. Germline V CDR1 and CDR2: SGHTA, FQGNSA. The CDR3 DNA sequence: TGTGCCAGCACTCGTACTGGACAGACCGGGGAGCTGTTTTTT. Amino acid sequence: CASTRTGQTGELFF.

V usage is TRBV9 and J usage is TRBJ2-3, with D possibly TRBD2 on 6 matching bases. V was shortened by 0 bases and J by 4 bases, with 12 bases between the two germline ends. Germline values: CDR1 SGDLS, CDR2 YYNGEE. This CDR3 comprises 15 residues. Here the CDR3 DNA reads TGTGCCAGCAGCGTAGGCGGCGGGAACTCAGATACGCAGTATTTT. It codes for CASSVGGGNSDTQYF.